This T cell receptor beta chain was obtained from a study of somatic mutations in cytotoxic T cells in rheumatoid arthritis. Overall study context: The flow sorting of some V beta antibody-stained T-cell populations reached nearly 100% purity, and the sorted populations included V beta1+ cells sequenced for TCRB. Study-wide findings and caveats: Antigen targets of the expanded CD8+ clones remained unidentified.

The CDR3 has 15 residues. V gave up 6 bases and J gave up 1 base, with 15 bases separating them. Germline values: CDR1 LNHDA, CDR2 SQIVND (reference sequence). This clone was observed a single time. Its antigen is as yet unknown. Healthy control participants comprised blood donors of median age approximately 50 years (range roughly 20-70), of whom 45% to 65% were female. Positive selection using magnetic beads isolated the CD4+ and CD8+ cells (purity was checked by flow cytometry). Produced via immunoSEQ multiplex PCR; TCRdb's table is partial and in-frame only. The data contain about 7,000 clones, roughly 60% of them singletons.

Sequences were obtained from CD8+ T cells sorted from blood. This rearrangement joins TRBV19 to TRBJ1-2, with D possibly matching TRBD1 (6 bases). The receptor was derived from a woman aged 40 to 50 in good health. The CDR3 nucleotides read TGTGCCAGTAGGGGACATCAGTTGGATAACTATGGCTACACCTTC. Its protein is CASRGHQLDNYGYTF.